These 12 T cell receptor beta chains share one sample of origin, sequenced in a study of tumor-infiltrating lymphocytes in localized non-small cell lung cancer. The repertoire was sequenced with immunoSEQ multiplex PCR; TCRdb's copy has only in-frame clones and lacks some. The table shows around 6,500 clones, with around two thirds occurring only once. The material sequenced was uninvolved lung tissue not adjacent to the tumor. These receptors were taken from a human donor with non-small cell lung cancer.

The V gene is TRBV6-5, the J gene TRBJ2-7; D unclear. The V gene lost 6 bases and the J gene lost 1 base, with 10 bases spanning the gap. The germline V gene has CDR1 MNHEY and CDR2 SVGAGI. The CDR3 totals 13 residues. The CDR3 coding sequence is TGTGCCAGCAGCACTGACGTGTCCTACGAGCAGTACTTC. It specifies CASSTDVSYEQYF.

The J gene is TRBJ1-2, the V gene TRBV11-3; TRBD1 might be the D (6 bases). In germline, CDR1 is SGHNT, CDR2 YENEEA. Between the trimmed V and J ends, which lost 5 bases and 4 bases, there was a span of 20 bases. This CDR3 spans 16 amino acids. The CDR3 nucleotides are TGTGCCAGCAGCCCTCGACAGGCCGGGGACGCCTATGGCTACACCTTC. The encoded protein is CASSPRQAGDAYGYTF.

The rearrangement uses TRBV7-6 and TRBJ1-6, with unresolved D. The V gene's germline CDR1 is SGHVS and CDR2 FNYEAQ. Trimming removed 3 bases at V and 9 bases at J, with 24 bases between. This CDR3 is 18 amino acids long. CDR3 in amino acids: CASSLSPAAGLDFSPLHF. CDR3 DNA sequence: TGTGCCAGCAGCTTGTCACCAGCAGCTGGGTTGGATTTTTCACCCCTCCACTTT.

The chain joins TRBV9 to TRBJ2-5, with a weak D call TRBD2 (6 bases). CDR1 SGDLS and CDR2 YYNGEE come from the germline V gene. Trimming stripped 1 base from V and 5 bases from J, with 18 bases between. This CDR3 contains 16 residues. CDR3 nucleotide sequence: TGTGCCAGCAGCGTATCGGTGGCGGGACTTAGGGAGACCCAGTACTTC. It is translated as CASSVSVAGLRETQYF.

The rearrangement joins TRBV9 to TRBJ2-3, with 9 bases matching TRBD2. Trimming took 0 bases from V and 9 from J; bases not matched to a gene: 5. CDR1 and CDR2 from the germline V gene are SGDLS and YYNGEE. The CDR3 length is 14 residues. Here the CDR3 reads CASSVEGAGGTQYF. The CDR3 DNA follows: TGTGCCAGCAGCGTAGAGGGAGCGGGAGGCACGCAGTATTTT.

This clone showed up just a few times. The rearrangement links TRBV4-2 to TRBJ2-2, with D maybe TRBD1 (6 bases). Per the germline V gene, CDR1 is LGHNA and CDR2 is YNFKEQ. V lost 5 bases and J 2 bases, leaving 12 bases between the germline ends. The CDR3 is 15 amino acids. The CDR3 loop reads CASSTGTDNTGELFF. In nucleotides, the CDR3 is TGTGCCAGCAGCACAGGGACGGATAACACCGGGGAGCTGTTTTTT.

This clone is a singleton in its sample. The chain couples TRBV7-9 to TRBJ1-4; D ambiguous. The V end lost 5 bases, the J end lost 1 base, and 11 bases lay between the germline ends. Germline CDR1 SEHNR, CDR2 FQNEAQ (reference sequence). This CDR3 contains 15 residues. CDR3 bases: TGTGCCAGCAGCCCCGCTTCGCAAACTAATGAAAAACTGTTTTTT. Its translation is CASSPASQTNEKLFF.

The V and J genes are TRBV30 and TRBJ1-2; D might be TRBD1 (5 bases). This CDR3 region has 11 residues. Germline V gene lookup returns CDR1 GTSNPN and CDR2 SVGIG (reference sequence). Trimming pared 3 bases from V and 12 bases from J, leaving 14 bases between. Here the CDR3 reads CAWRGRGGDTF. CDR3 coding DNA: TGTGCCTGGAGGGGTAGGGGTGGAGACACCTTC. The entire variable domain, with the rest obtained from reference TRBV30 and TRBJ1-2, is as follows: SQTIHQWPATLVQPVGSPLSLECTVEGTSNPNLYWYRQAAGRGLQLLFYSVGIGQISSEVPQNLSASRPQDRQFILSSKKLLLSDSGFYLCAWRGRGGDTFGSGTRLTVV.

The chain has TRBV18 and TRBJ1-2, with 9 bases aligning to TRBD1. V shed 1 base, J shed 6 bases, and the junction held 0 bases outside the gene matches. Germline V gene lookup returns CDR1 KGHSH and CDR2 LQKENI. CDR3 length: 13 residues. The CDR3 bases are TGTGCCAGCTCACCACGACAGGGGGATGGCTACACCTTC. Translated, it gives CASSPRQGDGYTF.

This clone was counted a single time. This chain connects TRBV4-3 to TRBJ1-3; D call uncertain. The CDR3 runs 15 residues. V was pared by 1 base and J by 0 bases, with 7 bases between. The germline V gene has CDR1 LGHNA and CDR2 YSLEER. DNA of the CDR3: TGCGCCAGCAGCCAAGGGTTTGGCTCTGGAAACACCATATATTTT. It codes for CASSQGFGSGNTIYF.

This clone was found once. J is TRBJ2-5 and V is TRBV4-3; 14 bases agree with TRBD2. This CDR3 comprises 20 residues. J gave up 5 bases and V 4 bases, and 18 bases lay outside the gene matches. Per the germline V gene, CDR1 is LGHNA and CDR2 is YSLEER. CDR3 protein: CASSRAPPGTSGRSGETQYF. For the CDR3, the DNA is TGCGCCAGCAGCCGCGCACCCCCCGGGACTAGCGGGAGATCAGGGGAGACCCAGTACTTC.

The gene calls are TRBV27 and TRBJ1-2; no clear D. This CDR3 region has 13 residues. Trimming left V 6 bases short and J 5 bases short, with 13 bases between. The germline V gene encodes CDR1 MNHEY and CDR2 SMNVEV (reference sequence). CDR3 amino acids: CASSPIGIYGYTF. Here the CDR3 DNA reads TGTGCCAGCAGCCCTATAGGGATTTATGGCTACACCTTC.